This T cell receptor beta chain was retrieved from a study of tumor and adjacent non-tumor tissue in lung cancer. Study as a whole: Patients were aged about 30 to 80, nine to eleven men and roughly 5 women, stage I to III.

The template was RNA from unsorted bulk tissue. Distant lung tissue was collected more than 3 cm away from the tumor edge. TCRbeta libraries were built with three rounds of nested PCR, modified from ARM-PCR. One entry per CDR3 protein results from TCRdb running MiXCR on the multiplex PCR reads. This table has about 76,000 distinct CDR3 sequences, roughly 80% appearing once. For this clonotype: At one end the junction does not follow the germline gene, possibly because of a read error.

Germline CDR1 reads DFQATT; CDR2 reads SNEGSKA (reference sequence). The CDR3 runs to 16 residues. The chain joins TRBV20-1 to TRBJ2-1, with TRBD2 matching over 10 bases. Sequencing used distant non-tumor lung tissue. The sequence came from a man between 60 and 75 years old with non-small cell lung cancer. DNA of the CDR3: TGCAGTGCTACAGGTTTTGGGACTAGCGCTTACATTGAGCAGTTCTTC. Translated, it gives CSATGFGTSAYIEQFF.